The rows below give T cell receptor beta chains drawn from one sample of a study of vaccination and CD4 T cells after COVID-19. These receptors lack a known antigen. TCRdb re-analysed the PCR reads in MiXCR, keeping a single row per CDR3 protein. The data hold roughly 4,500 distinct CDR3 sequences, with about 21% observed a single time. Sequenced sample: CD4+ T cells from blood, cultured in vitro. The origin of the receptors is a human donor who had recovered from COVID-19. The conserved cysteine and the conserved F or W are not part of the CDR3 here.

V gene | CDR3 protein
TRBV19 | ASQWGGAGNQPQH
TRBV28 | ASSSTGGHRETQY
TRBV12-5 | ASGRDLLTLTYNEQF
TRBV3-1 | ASSQFDDTQY
TRBV27 | ASSSTGTLNTEAF
TRBV6-5 | ASSYQSPTGRGGETQY
TRBV12-3/TRBV12-4 | ASSPVRGREKLF
TRBV27 | ASSTRTANTEAF
TRBV3-1 | ASSSDRGLYGYT
TRBV12-1 | ASAPVQY
TRBV6-1 | ASTIAAGHEQY
TRBV10-3 | AISESYAGSGDTQY
TRBV30 | AWSVRAGGETQY
TRBV6-5 | ASSWDHRLETQY
TRBV19 | ALFSPGRNTIY
TRBV12-3/TRBV12-4 | ASSSLTGTEAF
TRBV19 | ASSPQTGGLIEKLF
TRBV5-4 | ASSLEGYTGELF
TRBV5-1 | ASSSDRVGTGELF
TRBV6-5 | ASSYDRGTEAF
TRBV5-1 | ASSLEPSGGEETQY
TRBV7-3 | ASSLPGRGQPQH
TRBV20-1 | SAGDSHSYEQY
TRBV6-1 | ASSKYTEAF
TRBV6-1 | ASSELGGIRELF
TRBV5-1 | ASSSTTGGEETQY
TRBV20-1 | SARFPGEVEQY
TRBV29-1 | SVRGQIYMNTEAF
TRBV20-1 | SARGASKVYEQY
TRBV6-1 | ASTIVGDAYNEQF
TRBV30 | AWSARGGYT
TRBV19 | ASSMYAGTTHNEQF
TRBV7-2 | ASSPWTSGGSGEQY
TRBV15 | ATSRERGLAAGELF
TRBV5-4 | ASSSLAGSYNEQF
TRBV6-1 | ASSEFSGGLAGKGPDTQY
TRBV20-1 | SARDVAHGNHEAF
TRBV12-3/TRBV12-4 | ASSLGGRDTEAF
TRBV5-1 | ASSLVAGLSGSYEQY
TRBV12-3/TRBV12-4 | ASSLGGSTEAF
TRBV4-1 | ASSPRQGASYGYT
TRBV5-1 | ASSQGGEGYGYT
TRBV30 | AWSRQETQY
TRBV20-1 | SANGPNNEQF
TRBV19 | ASSIPTGVNQPQH
TRBV3-1 | ASSRERPNTEAF
TRBV27 | ASSLWEGSYEQY
TRBV7-8 | ASSLTRQGDGYT
TRBV29-1 | SVERRMNTEAF
TRBV19 | ASRLTGRAEAF
TRBV6-5 | ASSYRDRDEQF
TRBV6-1 | ASSGGTGATGELF
TRBV7-2 | ASRYTDGNYEQY
TRBV2 | ASSTQGSDEKLF
TRBV6-1 | ASTSPSDGTDTQY
TRBV10-3 | AISAGQQETQY
TRBV12-3/TRBV12-4 | ASSFLLLAEQF
TRBV20-1 | SAMTSGETQY
TRBV2 | ASTFRYEQY